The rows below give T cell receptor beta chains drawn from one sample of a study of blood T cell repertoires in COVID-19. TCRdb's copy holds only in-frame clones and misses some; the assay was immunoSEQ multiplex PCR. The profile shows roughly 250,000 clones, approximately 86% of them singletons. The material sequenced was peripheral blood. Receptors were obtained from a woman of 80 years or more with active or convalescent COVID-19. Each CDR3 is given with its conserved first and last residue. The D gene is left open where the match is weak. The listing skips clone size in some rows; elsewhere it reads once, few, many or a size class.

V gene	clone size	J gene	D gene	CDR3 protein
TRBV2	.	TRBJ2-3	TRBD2	CASTKGLAGGSDTQYF
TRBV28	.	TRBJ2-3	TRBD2	CASTGLVTDTQYF
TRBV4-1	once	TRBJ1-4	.	CASSTGYEKLFF
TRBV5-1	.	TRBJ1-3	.	CASSLGQGNTIYF
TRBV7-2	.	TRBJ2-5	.	CASSLNGIRGQETQYF
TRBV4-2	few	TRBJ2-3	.	CASSQVAAAASGDTQYF
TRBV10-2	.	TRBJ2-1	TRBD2	CASSETGTSRREQFF
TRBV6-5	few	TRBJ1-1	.	CASSQTGLWGPEAFF
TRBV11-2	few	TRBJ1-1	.	CASSADRNTEAFF
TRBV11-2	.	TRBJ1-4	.	CASSLSPDRYNEKLFF
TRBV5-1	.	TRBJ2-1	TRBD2	CASSLLAGVDEQFF
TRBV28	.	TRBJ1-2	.	CASRSGTNYGYTF
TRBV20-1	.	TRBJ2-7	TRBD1	CSAGQGYEQYF
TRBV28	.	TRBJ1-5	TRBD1	CASSRQGAGNQPQHF
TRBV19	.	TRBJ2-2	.	CASSRGLFGNTGELFF
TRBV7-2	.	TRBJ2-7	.	CASSLVGRDYEQYF
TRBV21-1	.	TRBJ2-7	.	CASSTAQQTSPGTANFYEQYF
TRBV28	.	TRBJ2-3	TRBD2	CASSFGGRRSDTQYF
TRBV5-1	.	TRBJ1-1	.	CASSLRPGDSHTEAFF